This is a list of T cell receptor beta chains from one sample in a study of CD8 T cells in ankylosing spondylitis. Via MiXCR, TCRdb re-called the 5' RACE reads, giving one row per CDR3 protein. The data hold fewer than 250,000 distinct CDR3 sequences, with about 10% observed a single time. Material: blood, either unsorted or a sorted T cell fraction (not recorded which). The receptors derive from a male donor with ankylosing spondylitis or in good health (not recorded which). Both conserved end residues are part of each CDR3. Fields, in order: V gene, J gene, clone size, D gene, CDR3 DNA, CDR3 protein. A D gene is named only where the DNA matches it firmly. Some rows have no size entry. The others give once, few or many, or a class for an expanded clone.

V: TRBV5-1
J: TRBJ2-3
size: many
D: TRBD2
DNA: TGCGCCAGCAGCTTAGGGACTAGCGGGGGCACAGATACGCAGTATTTT
CDR3: CASSLGTSGGTDTQYF

V: TRBV6-1
J: TRBJ1-1
size: few
D: TRBD1
DNA: TGTGCCAGCAGCCCACAGGAGGGGGCTCCATCTGAAGCTTTCTTT
CDR3: CASSPQEGAPSEAFF

V: TRBV6-1
J: TRBJ2-7
size: -
D: TRBD1
DNA: TGTGCCAGCACCCATACAGGGGGCAACGAGCAGTACTTC
CDR3: CASTHTGGNEQYF

V: TRBV25-1
J: TRBJ1-2
size: many
D: -
DNA: TGTGCCAGCAGTGAAGATCACCGTGGAAGGTTTGGCTACACCTTC
CDR3: CASSEDHRGRFGYTF

V: TRBV5-1
J: TRBJ2-2
size: many
D: -
DNA: TGCGCCAGCAGCAAGGACGGCGAGGAGCTGTTTTTT
CDR3: CASSKDGEELFF

V: TRBV5-5
J: TRBJ2-5
size: many
D: -
DNA: TGTGCCAGCAGCTTGGATCCAGGGAAAGAGACCCAGTACTTC
CDR3: CASSLDPGKETQYF

V: TRBV29-1
J: TRBJ1-1
size: many
D: TRBD1
DNA: TGCAGCGGAGGGGACAGGCCAAACACTGAAGCTTTCTTT
CDR3: CSGGDRPNTEAFF

V: TRBV20-1
J: TRBJ1-1
size: many
D: -
DNA: TGCAGTGCTAGAGATCCGGGGGGGGGCACTGAAGCTTTCTTT
CDR3: CSARDPGGGTEAFF

V: TRBV12-3/TRBV12-4
J: TRBJ2-2
size: many
D: -
DNA: TGTGCCAGCACGCAAAGGGGGGCCAACACCGGGGAGCTGTTTTTT
CDR3: CASTQRGANTGELFF

V: TRBV29-1
J: TRBJ1-1
size: few
D: -
DNA: TGCAGCGTTGAGGACGACAAGAACACTGAAGCTTTCTTT
CDR3: CSVEDDKNTEAFF

V: TRBV5-5
J: TRBJ2-1
size: many
D: -
DNA: TGTGCCAGCAGTGACAATGAGCAGTTCTTC
CDR3: CASSDNEQFF

V: TRBV7-2
J: TRBJ2-7
size: few
D: -
DNA: TGTGCCAGCAGCTTAGAAGTCGCTGCGCCCTACGAGCAGTACTTC
CDR3: CASSLEVAAPYEQYF

V: TRBV20-1
J: TRBJ2-3
size: many
D: TRBD2
DNA: TGCAGTGCTAGAGCCGCTAGCGGGACAGATACGCAGTATTTT
CDR3: CSARAASGTDTQYF

V: TRBV12-3/TRBV12-4
J: TRBJ2-2
size: few
D: -
DNA: TGTGCCAGCCGCAAGGGGGGTGGCACCGGGGAGCTGTTTTTT
CDR3: CASRKGGGTGELFF

V: TRBV27
J: TRBJ1-3
size: -
D: -
DNA: TGTGCCGGCAGTCACCCGACCTCAAACACCATATATTTT
CDR3: CAGSHPTSNTIYF

V: TRBV5-1
J: TRBJ2-3
size: many
D: TRBD2
DNA: TGCGCCAGCAGTCTAGTTAGCGGGAGAACAGATACGCAGTATTTT
CDR3: CASSLVSGRTDTQYF

V: TRBV29-1
J: TRBJ1-2
size: many
D: -
DNA: TGCAGCGTCGAGGAGTTCGAAGGGATGCGAGAAAACCCGAGCTATGGCTACACCTTC
CDR3: CSVEEFEGMRENPSYGYTF